A single sample is the source of the 2 T cell receptor beta chains below, sequenced in a study of T cell repertoires in cytomegalovirus infection. Via MiXCR, TCRdb re-called the reads, giving one row per CDR3 protein. Here the sample spans hundreds of thousands of distinct CDR3 sequences, roughly 10% being singletons. The sequenced material came from PBMCs. The receptor source for this set is a human donor in good health (CMV status not recorded). Some clones in this sample may be carry-over from other donors' samples.

The sample holds many counts of this clonotype. The chain recombines TRBV7-6 with TRBJ2-1, with TRBD1 identical over 7 bases. This CDR3 has 14 amino acids. The junction had 7 bases not matched to a gene; V was cut back by 5 bases and J by 6 bases. The germline V gene has CDR1 SGHVS and CDR2 FNYEAQ. CDR3 sequence: CASSLNRGGNEQFF. DNA for the CDR3: TGTGCCAGCAGCCTGAACAGGGGCGGCAATGAGCAGTTCTTC.

The table lists this clonotype with many counts. This sequence joins TRBV5-4 and TRBJ1-1; 10 bases map to TRBD1. Trimming took 0 bases from V and 11 from J; bases not matched to a gene: 4. Germline-derived CDR1 and CDR2 are SGHNT and YYREEE (reference sequence). CDR3 size: 13 residues. CDR3 in amino acids: CASSLGGTGVAFF. CDR3 DNA sequence: TGTGCCAGCAGCTTGGGGGGGACAGGGGTTGCTTTCTTT.